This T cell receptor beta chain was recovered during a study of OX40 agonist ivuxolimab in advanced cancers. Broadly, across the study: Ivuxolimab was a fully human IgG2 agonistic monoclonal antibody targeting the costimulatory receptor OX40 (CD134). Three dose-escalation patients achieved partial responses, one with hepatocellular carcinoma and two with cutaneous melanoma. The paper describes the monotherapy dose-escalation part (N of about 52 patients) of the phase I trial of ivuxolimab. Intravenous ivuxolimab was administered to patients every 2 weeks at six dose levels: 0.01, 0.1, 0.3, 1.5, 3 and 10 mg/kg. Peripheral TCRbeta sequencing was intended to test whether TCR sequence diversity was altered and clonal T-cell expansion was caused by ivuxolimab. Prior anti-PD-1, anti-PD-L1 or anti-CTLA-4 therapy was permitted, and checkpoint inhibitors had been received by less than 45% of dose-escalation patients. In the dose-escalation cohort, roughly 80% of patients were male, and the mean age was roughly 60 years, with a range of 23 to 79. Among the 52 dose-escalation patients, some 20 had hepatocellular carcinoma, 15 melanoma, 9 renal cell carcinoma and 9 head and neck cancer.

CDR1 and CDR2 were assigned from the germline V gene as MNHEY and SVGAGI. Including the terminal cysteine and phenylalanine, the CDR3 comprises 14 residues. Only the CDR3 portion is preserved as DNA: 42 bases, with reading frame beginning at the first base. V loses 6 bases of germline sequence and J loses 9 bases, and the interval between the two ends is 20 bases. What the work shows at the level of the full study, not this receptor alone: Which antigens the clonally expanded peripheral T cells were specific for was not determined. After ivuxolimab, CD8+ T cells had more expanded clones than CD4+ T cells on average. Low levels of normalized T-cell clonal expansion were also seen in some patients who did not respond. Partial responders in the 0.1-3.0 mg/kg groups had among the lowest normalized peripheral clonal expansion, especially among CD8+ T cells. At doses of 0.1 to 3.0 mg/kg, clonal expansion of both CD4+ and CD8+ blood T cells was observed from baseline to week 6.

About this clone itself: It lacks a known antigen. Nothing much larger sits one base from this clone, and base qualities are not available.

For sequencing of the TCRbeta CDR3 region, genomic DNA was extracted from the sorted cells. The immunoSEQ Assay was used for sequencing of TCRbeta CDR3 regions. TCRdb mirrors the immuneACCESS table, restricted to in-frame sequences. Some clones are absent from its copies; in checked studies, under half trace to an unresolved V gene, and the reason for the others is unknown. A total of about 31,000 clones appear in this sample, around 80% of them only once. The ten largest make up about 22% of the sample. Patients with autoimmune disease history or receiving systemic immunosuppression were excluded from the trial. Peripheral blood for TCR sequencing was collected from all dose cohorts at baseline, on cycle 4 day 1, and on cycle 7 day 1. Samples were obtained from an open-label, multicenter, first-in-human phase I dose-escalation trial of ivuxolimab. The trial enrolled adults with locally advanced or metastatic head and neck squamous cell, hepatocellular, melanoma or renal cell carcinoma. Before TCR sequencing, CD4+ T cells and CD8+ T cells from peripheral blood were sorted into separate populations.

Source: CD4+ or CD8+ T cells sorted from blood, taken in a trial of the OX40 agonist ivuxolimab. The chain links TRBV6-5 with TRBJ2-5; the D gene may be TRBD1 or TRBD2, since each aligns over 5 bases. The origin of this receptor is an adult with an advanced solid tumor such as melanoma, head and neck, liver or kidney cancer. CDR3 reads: CASSPRDGQAAQYF. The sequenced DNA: TGTGCCAGCAGCCCCAGGGACGGACAAGCGGCCCAGTACTTC.